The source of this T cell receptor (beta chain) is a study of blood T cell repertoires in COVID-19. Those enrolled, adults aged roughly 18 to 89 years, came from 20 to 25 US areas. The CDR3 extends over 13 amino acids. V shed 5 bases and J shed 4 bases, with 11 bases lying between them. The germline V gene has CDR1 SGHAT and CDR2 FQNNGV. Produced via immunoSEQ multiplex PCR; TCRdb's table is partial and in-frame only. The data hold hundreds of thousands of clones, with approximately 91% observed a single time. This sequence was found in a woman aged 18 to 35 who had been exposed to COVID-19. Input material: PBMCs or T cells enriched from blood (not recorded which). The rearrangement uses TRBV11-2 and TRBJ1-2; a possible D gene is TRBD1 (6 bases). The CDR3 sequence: CASSAGAGYGYTF. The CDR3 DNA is TGTGCCAGCAGCGCAGGGGCTGGCTATGGCTACACCTTC. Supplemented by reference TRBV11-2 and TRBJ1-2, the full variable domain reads EAGVAQSPRYKIIEKRQSVAFWCNPISGHATLYWYQQILGQGPKLLIQFQNNGVVDDSQLPKDRFSAERLKGVDSTLKIQPAKLEDSAVYLCASSAGAGYGYTFGSGTRLTVV.